This TCR beta chain was observed in a study of blood T cell repertoires in COVID-19. Study information: PBMCs, B-cell-depleted T cells, or T cells provided the cDNA or gDNA that made up the material.

This clone was counted once. Seattle-derived patients entered the study during active infection and were followed longitudinally. V was cut by 4 bases and J by 4 bases, with 17 bases left in between. CDR3 length: 15 amino acids. In germline, CDR1 is MNHEY, CDR2 SVGAGI. Methods used by the authors: Reference gene primer amplification gave nucleated cell count estimates. Only in-frame clones appear in the TCRdb table, and some are missing; sequencing was by immunoSEQ multiplex PCR. V, J and clone size are those of that table, while D and trimming were read from the DNA. The sample yields approximately 250,000 clones, 86% seen once.

The J gene is TRBJ2-7, the V gene TRBV6-5, with TRBD1 as a possible D gene (7 bases). The sample taken for sequencing was peripheral blood. This clonotype was sampled from a woman of 80 years or more with COVID-19, enrolled during active disease. CDR3 nucleotides: TGTGCCAGCAGTTCCCTTGAGGCAGGGGGGTACGAGCAGTACTTC. It specifies CASSSLEAGGYEQYF.